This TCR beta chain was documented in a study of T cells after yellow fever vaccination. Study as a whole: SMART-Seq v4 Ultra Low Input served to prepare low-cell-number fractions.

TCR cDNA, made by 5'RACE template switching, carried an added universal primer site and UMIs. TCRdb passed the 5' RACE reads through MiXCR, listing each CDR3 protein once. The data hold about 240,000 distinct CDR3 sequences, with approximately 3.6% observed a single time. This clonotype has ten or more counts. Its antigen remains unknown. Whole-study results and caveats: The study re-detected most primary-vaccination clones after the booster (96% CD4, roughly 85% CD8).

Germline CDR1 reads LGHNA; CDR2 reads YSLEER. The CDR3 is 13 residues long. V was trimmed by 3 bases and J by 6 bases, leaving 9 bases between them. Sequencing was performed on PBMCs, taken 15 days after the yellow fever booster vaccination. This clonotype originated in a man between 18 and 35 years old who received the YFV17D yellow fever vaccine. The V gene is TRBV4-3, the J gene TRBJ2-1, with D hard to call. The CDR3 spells CASSHAQSNEQFF. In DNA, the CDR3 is TGCGCCAGCAGCCACGCCCAGAGCAATGAGCAGTTCTTC.